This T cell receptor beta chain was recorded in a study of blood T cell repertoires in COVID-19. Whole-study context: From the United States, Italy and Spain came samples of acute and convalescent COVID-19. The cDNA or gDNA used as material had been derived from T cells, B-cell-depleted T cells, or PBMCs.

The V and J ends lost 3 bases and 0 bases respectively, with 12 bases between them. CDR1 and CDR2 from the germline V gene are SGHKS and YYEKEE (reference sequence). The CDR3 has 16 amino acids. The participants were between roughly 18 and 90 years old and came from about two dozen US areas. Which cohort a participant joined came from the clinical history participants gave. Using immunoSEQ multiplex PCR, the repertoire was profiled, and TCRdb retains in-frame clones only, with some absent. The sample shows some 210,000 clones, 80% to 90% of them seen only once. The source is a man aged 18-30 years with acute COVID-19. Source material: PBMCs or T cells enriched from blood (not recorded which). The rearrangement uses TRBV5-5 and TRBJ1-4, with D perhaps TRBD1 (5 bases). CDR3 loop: CASSWTPVATNEKLFF. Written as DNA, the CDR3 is TGTGCCAGCAGCTGGACACCGGTTGCAACTAATGAAAAACTGTTTTTT.